This note documents a single TCR beta chain sequence. Its target is not known. This record comes from a study of post-analysis software for immune sequencing data. Study information: Multiple sclerosis in the patients followed relapsing-remitting, secondary progressive and progressive-relapsing courses. The study's findings and limits: With TRBV5-6, TRBV5-1 and TRBV20-1 included, about five TRBV segments were more frequent in patients than in controls. Analysis by F measure revealed that same-batch samples clustered strongly together.

Unique molecular identifiers tagged the TCR beta cDNA libraries. TCRdb redid the calling of the PCR reads with MiXCR, one entry per CDR3 protein. This table holds roughly 600,000 distinct CDR3 sequences, 44% found once. This CDR3 has 14 residues. The junction had 6 bases not matched to a gene; V was cut back by 2 bases and J by 7 bases. This chain connects TRBV12-3 or TRBV12-4 to TRBJ1-1; 8 nucleotides match TRBD1. Sequenced: blood. The TCR was taken from a girl between 10 and 17 years old with multiple sclerosis. The CDR3 here is CASSLQGADREAFF. The CDR3 DNA sequence: TGTGCCAGCAGTTTACAGGGGGCAGACCGTGAAGCTTTCTTT.